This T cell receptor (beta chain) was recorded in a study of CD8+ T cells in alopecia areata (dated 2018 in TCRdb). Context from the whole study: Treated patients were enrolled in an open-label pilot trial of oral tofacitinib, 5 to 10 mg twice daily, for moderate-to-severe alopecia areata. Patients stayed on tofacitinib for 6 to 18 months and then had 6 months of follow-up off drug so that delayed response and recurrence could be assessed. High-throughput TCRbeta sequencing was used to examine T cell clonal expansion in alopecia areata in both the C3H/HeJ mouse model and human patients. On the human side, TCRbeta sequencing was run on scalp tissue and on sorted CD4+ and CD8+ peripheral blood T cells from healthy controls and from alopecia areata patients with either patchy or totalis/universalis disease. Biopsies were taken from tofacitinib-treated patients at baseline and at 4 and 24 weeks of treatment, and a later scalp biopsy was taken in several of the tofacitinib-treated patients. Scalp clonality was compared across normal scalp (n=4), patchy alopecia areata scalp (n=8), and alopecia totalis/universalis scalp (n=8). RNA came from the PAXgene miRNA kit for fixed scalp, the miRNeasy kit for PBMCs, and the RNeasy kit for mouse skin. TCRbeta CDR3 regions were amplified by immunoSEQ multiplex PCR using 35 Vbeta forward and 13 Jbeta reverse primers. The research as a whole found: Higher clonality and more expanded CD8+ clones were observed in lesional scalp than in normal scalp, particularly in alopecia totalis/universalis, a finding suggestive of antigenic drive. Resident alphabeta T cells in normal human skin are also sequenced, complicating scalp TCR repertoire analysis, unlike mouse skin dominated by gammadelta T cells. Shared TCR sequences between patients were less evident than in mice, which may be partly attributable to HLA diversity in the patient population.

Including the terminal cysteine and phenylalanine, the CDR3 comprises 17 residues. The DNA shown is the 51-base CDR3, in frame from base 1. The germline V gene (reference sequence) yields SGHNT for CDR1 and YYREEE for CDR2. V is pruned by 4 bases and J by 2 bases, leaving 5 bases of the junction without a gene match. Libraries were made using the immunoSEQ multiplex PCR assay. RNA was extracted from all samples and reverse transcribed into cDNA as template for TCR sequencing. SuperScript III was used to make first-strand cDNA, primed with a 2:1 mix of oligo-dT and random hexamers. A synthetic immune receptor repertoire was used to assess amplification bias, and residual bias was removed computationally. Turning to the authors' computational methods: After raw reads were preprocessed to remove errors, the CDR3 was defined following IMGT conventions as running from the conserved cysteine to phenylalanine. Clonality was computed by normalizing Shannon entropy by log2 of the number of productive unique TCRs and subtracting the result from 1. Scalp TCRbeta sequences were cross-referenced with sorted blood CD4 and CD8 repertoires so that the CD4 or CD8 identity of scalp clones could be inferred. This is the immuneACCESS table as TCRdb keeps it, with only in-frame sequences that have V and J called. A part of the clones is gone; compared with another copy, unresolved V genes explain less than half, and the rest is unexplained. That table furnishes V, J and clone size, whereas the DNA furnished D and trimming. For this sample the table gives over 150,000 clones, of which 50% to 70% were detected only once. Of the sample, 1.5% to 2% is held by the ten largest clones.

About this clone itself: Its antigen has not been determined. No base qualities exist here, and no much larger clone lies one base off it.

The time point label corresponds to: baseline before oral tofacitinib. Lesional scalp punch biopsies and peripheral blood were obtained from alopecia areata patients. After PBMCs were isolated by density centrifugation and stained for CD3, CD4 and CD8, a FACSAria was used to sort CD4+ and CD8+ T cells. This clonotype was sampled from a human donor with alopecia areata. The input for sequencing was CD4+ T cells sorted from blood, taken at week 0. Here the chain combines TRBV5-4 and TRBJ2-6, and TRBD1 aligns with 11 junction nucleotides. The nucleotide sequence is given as TGTGCCAGCAGCCACGGACAGGGGGCCGCTGGGGCCAACGTCCTGACTTTC. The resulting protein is CASSHGQGAAGANVLTF.